The 2 T cell receptor beta chains reported below all come from one sample, sequenced in a study of T-cell reconstitution after alpha-beta-depleted transplantation in children. It was with unique molecular identifiers that the TCRbeta library was prepared. From the PCR reads, TCRdb called clonotypes with MiXCR, one entry per CDR3 protein. The sample carries a few hundred thousand distinct CDR3 sequences, 10% to 15% recorded once. The sample consisted of PBMCs, mostly from graft donor cells, taken 360 days after TCRalphabeta/CD19-depleted stem cell transplant. The source of these receptors is a male patient younger than 18 who had a stem cell transplant for acute myeloid leukemia, so the T cells may come from the graft donor.

This clonotype was counted only a few times. The genes are TRBV10-2 and TRBJ2-7; 10 nucleotides match TRBD2. The CDR3 loop spans 14 amino acids. J lost 4 bases, V lost 7 bases, and 7 bases had no gene match. The germline V gene encodes CDR1 WSHSY and CDR2 SAAADI. The CDR3 region is CASKSGRVPYEQYF. CDR3 in DNA: TGCGCCAGCAAAAGCGGGAGGGTCCCTTACGAGCAGTACTTC.

This rearrangement joins TRBV29-1 to TRBJ1-1, with 7 bases aligning to TRBD1. The CDR3 contains 14 residues. Per germline, CDR1 SQVTM and CDR2 ANQGSEA. Losses at the gene ends were 5 bases for V and 0 bases for J; bases not matched to a gene: 6. CDR3 amino acids: CSVWTGDMNTEAFF. The CDR3 DNA is TGCAGCGTTTGGACAGGCGATATGAACACTGAAGCTTTCTTT.